The present entry profiles one TCR beta chain with its context. As yet, its antigen is unknown. The CDR3 spans 13 residues. The germline CDR1 and CDR2 sequences are SGHDT and YYEEEE. The V end was cut by 5 bases, the J end by 4 bases, with 12 bases between. The sample belongs to a study of OX40 agonist ivuxolimab in advanced cancers. Turning to the study itself: Participants, approximately 80% male, averaged roughly 59 years of age, ranging from roughly 20 to 79.

The repertoire was sequenced with immunoSEQ multiplex PCR; TCRdb's copy has only in-frame clones and lacks some. This sample has roughly 76,000 clones, with 84% found just once. General observations from the study: CD8+ T cells averaged more expanded clones than CD4+. At 0.1 to 3.0 mg/kg and by week 6, clonal expansion occurred in CD4+ and CD8+ blood T cells. Some nonresponders likewise displayed low normalized T-cell clonal expansion.

The specimen was CD4+ or CD8+ T cells sorted from blood, collected in a trial of the OX40 agonist ivuxolimab. This sequence joins TRBV5-6 and TRBJ1-2; D possibly corresponds to TRBD1 (6 bases). This TCR was sampled from an adult with an advanced solid tumor such as melanoma, head and neck, liver or kidney cancer. The CDR3 DNA reads TGTGCCAGCAGGGTACAGGGACCCTATGGCTACACCTTC. As protein: CASRVQGPYGYTF.